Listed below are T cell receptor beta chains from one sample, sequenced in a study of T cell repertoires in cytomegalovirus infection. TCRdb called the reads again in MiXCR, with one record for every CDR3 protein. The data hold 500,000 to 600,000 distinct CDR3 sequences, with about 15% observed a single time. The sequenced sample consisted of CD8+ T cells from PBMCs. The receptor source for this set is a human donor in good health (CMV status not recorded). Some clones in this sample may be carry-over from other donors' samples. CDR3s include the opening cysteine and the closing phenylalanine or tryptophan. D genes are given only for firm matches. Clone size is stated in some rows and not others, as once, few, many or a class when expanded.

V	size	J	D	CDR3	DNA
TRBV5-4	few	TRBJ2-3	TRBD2	CASSQRRGGPDTQYF	TGTGCCAGCAGCCAACGGCGGGGGGGCCCAGATACGCAGTATTTT
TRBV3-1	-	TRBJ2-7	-	CASSPKRSYEQYF	TGTGCCAGCAGCCCCAAACGGTCCTACGAGCAGTACTTC
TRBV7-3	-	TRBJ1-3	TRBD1	CASSRDRSTYGNTTYF	TGTGCAAGCAGCCGGGACAGATCGACCTATGGAAACACCACATATTTT
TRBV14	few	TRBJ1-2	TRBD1	CASSQGGMTGRGSYGYTF	TGTGCCAGCAGCCAAGGGGGGATGACAGGGCGCGGGAGCTATGGCTACACCTTC
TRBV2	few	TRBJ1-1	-	CASRAGTLIEAFF	TGTGCCAGCAGGGCCGGGACCTTGATAGAAGCTTTCTTT
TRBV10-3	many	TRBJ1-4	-	CAISHSPNEKLFF	TGTGCCATCAGTCACAGTCCTAATGAAAAACTGTTTTTT
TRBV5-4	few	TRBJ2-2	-	CASSFGRDFGELFF	TGTGCCAGCAGCTTCGGCAGGGATTTCGGGGAGCTGTTTTTT
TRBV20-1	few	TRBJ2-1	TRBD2	CSARVLTSENNNEQFF	TGCAGTGCTAGAGTCCTCACTAGCGAGAATAACAATGAGCAGTTCTTC
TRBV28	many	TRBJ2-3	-	CASSSTLDTQYF	TGTGCCAGCAGTTCCACTCTAGATACGCAGTATTTT
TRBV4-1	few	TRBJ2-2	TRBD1	CASSRGQGLNTGELFF	TGCGCCAGCAGTCGCGGACAGGGCCTGAACACCGGGGAGCTGTTTTTT
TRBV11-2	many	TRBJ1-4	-	CASSLRDTEKLFF	TGTGCCAGCAGCTTGCGGGACACAGAAAAACTGTTTTTT
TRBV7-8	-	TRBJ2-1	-	CASGMWGSGDEQFF	TGTGCCAGCGGCATGTGGGGTTCCGGGGATGAGCAGTTCTTC
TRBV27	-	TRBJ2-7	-	CASSTGGRTYEQYF	TGTGCCAGCAGCACCGGGGGACGTACCTACGAGCAGTACTTC
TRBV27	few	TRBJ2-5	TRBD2	CASRYGRAGETQYF	TGTGCCAGCAGATATGGGAGGGCCGGGGAGACCCAGTACTTC
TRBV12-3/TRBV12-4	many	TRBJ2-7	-	CASTTRARWPYEQYF	TGTGCCAGCACCACTCGAGCCCGCTGGCCCTACGAGCAGTACTTC
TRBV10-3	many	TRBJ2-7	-	CAISPDRVSYEQYF	TGTGCCATCAGCCCGGACAGAGTCTCCTACGAGCAGTACTTC
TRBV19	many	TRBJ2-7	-	CASSVGLPYEQYF	TGTGCCAGTAGTGTCGGACTCCCTTACGAGCAGTACTTC
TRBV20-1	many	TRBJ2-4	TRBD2	CSATPSGSYIQYF	TGCAGTGCGACTCCTAGCGGGAGTTACATTCAGTACTTC
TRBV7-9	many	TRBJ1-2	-	CASSFGTRAYGYTF	TGTGCCAGCAGCTTTGGGACTCGGGCCTATGGCTACACCTTC
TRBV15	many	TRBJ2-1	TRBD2	CATSDLLAGENEQFF	TGTGCCACCTCCGATCTGCTAGCGGGAGAGAATGAGCAGTTCTTC
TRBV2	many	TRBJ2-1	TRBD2	CASSEMAGDNEQFF	TGTGCCAGCAGTGAGATGGCGGGGGACAATGAGCAGTTCTTC
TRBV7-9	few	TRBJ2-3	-	CASPTPPGTDTQYF	TGTGCCAGCCCCACCCCGCCCGGCACAGATACGCAGTATTTT
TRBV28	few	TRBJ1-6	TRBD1	CASSSTGGWNNSPLHF	TGTGCCAGCAGTTCGACAGGGGGGTGGAATAATTCACCCCTCCACTTT
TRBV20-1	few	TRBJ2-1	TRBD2	CSAREAGVGRNEQFF	TGCAGTGCTAGAGAGGCGGGAGTGGGTAGGAATGAGCAGTTCTTC
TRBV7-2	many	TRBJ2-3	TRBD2	CASSLGLAGGLADTQYF	TGTGCCAGCAGCTTAGGTCTAGCGGGGGGCTTGGCAGATACGCAGTATTTT
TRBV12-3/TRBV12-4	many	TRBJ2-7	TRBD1	CASSDQQGDSYEQYF	TGTGCCAGCAGTGACCAACAGGGGGACTCCTACGAGCAGTACTTC
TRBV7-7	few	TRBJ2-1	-	CASSLAAAAPSDEQFF	TGTGCTAGCAGCTTAGCGGCGGCGGCGCCTTCGGATGAGCAGTTCTTC
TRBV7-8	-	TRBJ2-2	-	CASSPRAVANTGELFF	TGTGCGAGCAGCCCTCGGGCTGTAGCAAACACCGGGGAGCTGTTTTTT
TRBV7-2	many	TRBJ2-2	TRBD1	CASSMGQGLTGELFF	TGTGCCAGCAGCATGGGACAGGGATTAACCGGGGAGCTGTTTTTT
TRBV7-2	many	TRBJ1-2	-	CASSLGSGPLYGYTF	TGTGCCAGCAGCTTAGGCTCGGGCCCCCTCTATGGCTACACCTTC
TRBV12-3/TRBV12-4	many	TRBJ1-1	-	CASSSGLVNTEAFF	TGTGCCAGCAGTTCAGGACTGGTGAACACTGAAGCTTTCTTT
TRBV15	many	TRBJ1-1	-	CATSSSLGGTGGAFF	TGTGCCACCAGCAGTTCCCTAGGGGGAACAGGCGGAGCTTTCTTT
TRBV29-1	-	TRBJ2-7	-	CSVAGVHYEQYF	TGCAGCGTGGCGGGTGTACACTACGAGCAGTACTTC
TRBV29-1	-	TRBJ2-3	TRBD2	CSVGPSGSTDTQYF	TGCAGCGTGGGCCCTAGCGGATCCACAGATACGCAGTATTTT